This entry is about one T cell receptor (beta chain). What it recognizes is unknown. These data originate in a study of cytomegalovirus exposure and HLA in healthy donors. The germline gives CDR1 SNHLY, CDR2 FYNNEI. The V and J ends lost 10 bases and 0 bases respectively, with 18 bases between them. The CDR3 is 16 residues long. General observations from the study: Sequencing likely produced, as an artifact, a cluster of highly shared sequence variants. Reports described diagnosis of cytomegalovirus status by the classifier as highly specific and sensitive.

The study ran its PCR with 60 Vbeta and 13 Jbeta primers. Using immunoSEQ multiplex PCR, the repertoire was profiled, and TCRdb retains in-frame clones only, with some absent. The sample has 150,000 to 200,000 clones; approximately 81% are singletons. The specimen was PBMCs. The J gene is TRBJ2-2, the V gene TRBV2; tentatively, D is TRBD1 (7 bases). This receptor was obtained from a woman between 18 and 29 years old in good health and CMV-seropositive. Written as DNA, the CDR3 is TGTGCCACCACAAAACAGGGGACTTCGAACACCGGGGAGCTGTTTTTT. It yields the protein CATTKQGTSNTGELFF.